The 31 T cell receptor beta chains below all came from one sample that was sequenced in a study of Graves' ophthalmopathy and Graves' hyperthyroidism. Researchers took RNA transcripts and amplified TCR beta CDR3 regions from them. First-round RT-PCR used HTBI primers; second-round multiplex PCR followed. TCRdb ran MiXCR on the multiplex PCR reads and lists one entry per CDR3 protein. Of more than 1,000,000 distinct CDR3 sequences in the sample, about 36% were seen once. The sample was peripheral blood or thyroid tissue (not recorded which). These receptors all come from an adult man with Graves' hyperthyroidism.

This clonotype was counted only a few times. The DNA of the CDR3 is TGTGCCAGCTCACCGTCCCCGGGGAATTCACCCCTCCACTTT. Its protein is CASSPSPGNSPLHF. This rearrangement joins TRBV11-2 to TRBJ1-6; D gene ambiguous. CDR1 and CDR2 from the germline V gene are SGHAT and FQNNGV. Trimming took off 8 bases at V and 7 bases at J, with 15 bases between the two ends. This CDR3 has 14 amino acids.

This clonotype was detected many times. The chain has TRBV4-3 and TRBJ1-2; D gene unclear. CDR3 length: 14 residues. Trimming left V 1 base short and J 2 bases short, with 8 bases between. Looked up from germline, CDR1 is LGHNA and CDR2 is YSLEER. CDR3 amino acids: CASSQVGVNYGYTF. In nucleotides, the CDR3 is TGCGCCAGCAGCCAAGTAGGAGTAAACTATGGCTACACCTTC.

The chain employs TRBV7-8 and TRBJ1-6, with a possible D match to TRBD1 (5 bases). Germline loops: CDR1 SGHVS, CDR2 FQNEAQ. V was cut by 5 bases and J by 9 bases, with 17 bases left in between. CDR3 length: 15 amino acids. Here the CDR3 DNA reads TGTGCCAGCAGCCTAGGGGTGGCTAGCGGTTCACCCCTCCACTTT. Protein product: CASSLGVASGSPLHF. Using reference TRBV7-8 and TRBJ1-6 for the parts outside the CDR3, the full variable domain is GAGVSQSPRYKVAKRGQDVALRCDPISGHVSLFWYQQALGQGPEFLTYFQNEAQLDKSGLPSDRFFAERPEGSVSTLKIQRTQQEDSAVYLCASSLGVASGSPLHFGNGTRLTVT.

The sample holds many counts of this clonotype. The chain links TRBV10-3 to TRBJ1-1, with 9 nucleotides matching TRBD1. Germline CDR1 reads ENHRY; CDR2 reads SYGVKD. The length of the CDR3 is 15 residues. The V gene end was trimmed by 6 bases and the J gene end by 7 bases; junction bases not matched to a gene: 12. The CDR3 DNA is TGTGCCATCAGAACAGGGGGCGCAGGGGTCAATGAAGCTTTCTTT. Translation gives CAIRTGGAGVNEAFF.

This clonotype came up a few times. In DNA, the CDR3 is TGTGCCAGCAGCGCGTCCGGGGGCGGGGGTTACGAGCAGTACTTC. It encodes CASSASGGGGYEQYF. The V and J genes are TRBV9 and TRBJ2-7; perhaps TRBD2 as D (7 bases). V was pared by 3 bases and J by 4 bases, with 17 bases between. CDR3 size: 15 residues. Per the germline V gene, CDR1 is SGDLS and CDR2 is YYNGEE.

This clonotype was counted a single time. V is TRBV15 and J is TRBJ1-1; possible D gene TRBD1, 6 bases. Germline V gene lookup returns CDR1 LNHNV and CDR2 YYDKDF (reference sequence). V shed 3 bases and J shed 1 base, with 15 bases lying between them. CDR3 length equals 16 residues. The CDR3 nucleotides are TGTGCCACCAGCAGCACCCCGGACAGACCGAACACTGAAGCTTTCTTT. Its translation is CATSSTPDRPNTEAFF.

The rearrangement uses TRBV28 and TRBJ2-7, with D possibly TRBD2 on 6 matching bases. Germline V gene data show CDR1 as MDHEN and CDR2 as SYDVKM. V was shortened by 6 bases and J by 4 bases, with 10 bases between the two germline ends. The CDR3 runs 12 residues. CDR3 coding DNA: TGTGCCAGCAGGCGCGGACTATACGAGCAGTACTTC. It yields the protein CASRRGLYEQYF.

The sample holds many counts of this clonotype. The chain uses TRBV29-1 and TRBJ2-5; D possibly corresponds to TRBD2 (5 bases). The CDR3 is 12 amino acids. Germline V CDR1 and CDR2: SQVTM, ANQGSEA. The V gene lost 6 bases and the J gene lost 5 bases, with 13 bases spanning the gap. CDR3 amino acids: CSVWTVTETQYF. For the CDR3, the DNA is TGCAGCGTGTGGACTGTTACGGAGACCCAGTACTTC.

This clonotype appeared many times. The CDR3 loop reads CSARVDRGAYEQYF. For the CDR3, the DNA is TGCAGTGCTAGAGTGGACAGGGGTGCCTACGAGCAGTACTTC. The chain recombines TRBV20-1 with TRBJ2-7, with 9 bases fitting TRBD1. The CDR3 extends over 14 amino acids. V lost 1 base to trimming and J lost 2 bases; unmatched junction nucleotides: 3. Germline V lookup: CDR1 DFQATT, CDR2 SNEGSKA (reference sequence).

The rearrangement links TRBV3-1 to TRBJ1-2; 8 bases are shared with TRBD1. Germline CDR1 LGHDT, CDR2 YNNKEL (reference sequence). This CDR3 has 14 amino acids. The trim removed 4 bases at V and 7 bases at J, leaving 8 bases unmatched. This CDR3 reads CASSLRDRFIGYTF. CDR3 sequence (DNA): TGTGCCAGCAGCCTCCGGGACAGGTTTATTGGCTACACCTTC.

This clonotype has a handful of counts. This chain joins TRBV4-3 and TRBJ1-1; D call uncertain. The CDR3 spans 15 residues. The germline V and J ends were trimmed by 0 bases and 1 base, with 9 bases remaining between them. The germline CDR1 and CDR2 sequences are LGHNA and YSLEER. CDR3 DNA: TGCGCCAGCAGCCAAGATTTTAGGGAGAACACTGAAGCTTTCTTT. Translated, it gives CASSQDFRENTEAFF.

The chain combines TRBV5-1 with TRBJ1-3; D is undetermined. Trimming took 6 bases from V and 1 from J, leaving 11 bases between them. Germline CDR1 SGHRS, CDR2 YFSETQ. The CDR3 length is 14 residues. This CDR3 is CASTTDYSGNTIYF. As DNA, the CDR3 is TGCGCCAGCACCACTGATTATTCTGGAAACACCATATATTTT.

V usage is TRBV29-1 and J usage is TRBJ1-2, with D tentatively TRBD1 (6 bases). Between the trimmed V and J ends, which lost 5 bases and 6 bases, there was a span of 10 bases. The germline V gene encodes CDR1 SQVTM and CDR2 ANQGSEA. The CDR3 has 11 amino acids. The CDR3 sequence: CSVNTGNGYTF. CDR3 in DNA: TGCAGCGTTAACACAGGGAATGGCTACACCTTC. Based on the CDR3 plus reference TRBV29-1 and TRBJ1-2, the full variable domain is SAVISQKPSRDICQRGTSLTIQCQVDSQVTMMFWYRQQPGQSLTLIATANQGSEATYESGFVIDKFPISRPNLTFSTLTVSNMSPEDSSIYLCSVNTGNGYTFGSGTRLTVV.

This clonotype was observed many times. This chain joins TRBV20-1 and TRBJ2-5; D perhaps matches TRBD2 (6 bases). Germline V lookup: CDR1 DFQATT, CDR2 SNEGSKA (reference sequence). Deletions cut 3 bases from V and 3 bases from J, with 14 bases between. The CDR3 extends over 14 amino acids. CDR3 DNA sequence: TGCAGTGCTAGGTGGGGGGACCACAAAGAGACCCAGTACTTC. This encodes CSARWGDHKETQYF.

There are many counts of this clonotype. The chain employs TRBV7-7 and TRBJ2-7, with 10 bases fitting TRBD2. There are 19 residues in the CDR3. Germline CDR1 SSHAT, CDR2 FNYEAQ (reference sequence). The V gene end was trimmed by 3 bases and the J gene end by 3 bases; junction bases not matched to a gene: 17. In DNA form, the CDR3 reads TGTGCCAGCAGCTTCCCCGGTTGGTCAACGGGACTAGCGCACTACGAGCAGTACTTC. Its protein product is CASSFPGWSTGLAHYEQYF. Full variable domain (missing parts from reference TRBV7-7 and TRBJ2-7): GAGVSQSPRYKVTKRGQDVTLRCDPISSHATLYWYQQALGQGPEFLTYFNYEAQPDKSGLPSDRFSAERPEGSISTLTIQRTEQRDSAMYRCASSFPGWSTGLAHYEQYFGPGTRLTVT.

This clonotype was detected once. This chain uses TRBV25-1 with TRBJ1-6; a weak D match, TRBD1 (6 bases). The CDR3 has 14 amino acids. The V gene's germline CDR1 is MGHDK and CDR2 SYGVNS. V lost 9 bases and J lost 6, with 15 bases in between. The DNA of the CDR3 is TGTGCCAGTCTCAGACAGGATGGTAATTCACCCCTCCACTTT. Translation: CASLRQDGNSPLHF.

A few counts support this clonotype. An end of the junction differs from the germline gene, which may be a read error. The rearrangement uses TRBV6-4 and TRBJ2-5; D call uncertain. This CDR3 comprises 16 residues. Germline CDR1 MRHNA, CDR2 SNTAGT. The CDR3 bases are TGTGCCAGCAGTTACTCTGTAGGGTCGTACCAAGAGACCCAGTACTTC. Its translation is CASSYSVGSYQETQYF.

This clonotype was observed a handful of times. The chain combines TRBV27 with TRBJ2-2, with 8 positions matching TRBD2. The CDR3 loop spans 14 amino acids. Germline CDR1 MNHEY, CDR2 SMNVEV (reference sequence). Germline trimming cut 5 bases from V and 4 bases from J; bases unmatched to any gene: 3. In DNA, the CDR3 is TGTGCCAGCAGTCGTAGCGGGGCCACCGGGGAGCTGTTTTTT. Translation: CASSRSGATGELFF.

This clonotype was picked up a small number of times. Written as DNA, the CDR3 is TGTGCCAGCAGTGTTCGACCGGGACTCAAAAACACTGAAGCTTTCTTT. Translating gives CASSVRPGLKNTEAFF. J is TRBJ1-1 and V is TRBV27; maybe TRBD1 (5 bases). The CDR3 spans 16 residues. Germline V gene sequence: CDR1 MNHEY, CDR2 SMNVEV (reference sequence). V lost 5 bases and J 2 bases, leaving 18 bases between the germline ends.

This clonotype was seen at least ten times. The chain joins TRBV29-1 to TRBJ2-2, with D possibly being TRBD1 or TRBD2 (6 bases each). Trimming pared 6 bases from V and 0 bases from J, leaving 26 bases between. Germline V gives CDR1 SQVTM, CDR2 ANQGSEA. The CDR3 has 19 residues. CDR3 DNA: TGCAGCGTAAGGGGACCCTTGTTGCGGGACACATCGAACACCGGGGAGCTGTTTTTT. Translated, it gives CSVRGPLLRDTSNTGELFF.

This clonotype was seen at least ten times. The chain combines TRBV7-9 with TRBJ2-5; tentative D call: TRBD2 (6 bases). CDR1 and CDR2 (germline): SEHNR, FQNEAQ (reference sequence). This CDR3 contains 14 residues. V was shortened by 5 bases and J by 5 bases, with 15 bases between the two germline ends. Written as DNA, the CDR3 is TGTGCCAGCAGCCGACCAACTAGCCGTGAGACCCAGTACTTC. Translating gives CASSRPTSRETQYF.

This chain uses TRBV9 with TRBJ2-5, with 11 nucleotides matching TRBD1. Per the germline V gene, CDR1 is SGDLS and CDR2 is YYNGEE. The CDR3 is made up of 16 amino acids. V lost 5 bases, J lost 4 bases, and 10 bases stayed unmatched. In DNA form, the CDR3 reads TGTGCCAGCAGTTACGTCCGGGACAGGGGGGGAGAGACCCAGTACTTC. As protein: CASSYVRDRGGETQYF.

Ten or more counts support this clonotype. The chain carries TRBV5-1 and TRBJ2-7; TRBD1 matches 8 bases. Looked up from germline, CDR1 is SGHRS and CDR2 is YFSETQ. CDR3 length: 14 amino acids. Trimming at V came to 2 bases and at J to 5 bases, leaving 6 bases not matched to a gene. The CDR3 nucleotides read TGCGCCAGCAGCTTTCTCCAGGGGGCAGACGAGCAGTACTTC. This sequence encodes CASSFLQGADEQYF.

Regarding this clonotype: It may be a read error: a sequence one base away is much more abundant. The chain carries TRBV7-6 and TRBJ1-3, with D perhaps TRBD1 (5 bases). Germline assignment: CDR1 SGHVS and CDR2 FNYEAQ. The CDR3 covers 15 residues. The DNA for the CDR3 is TGTGTCAGCAGCTCCGGACACATCTCTGGAAACACCATATATTTT. Translating gives CVSSSGHISGNTIYF.

With respect to this clonotype: A read error may be the cause here, since a much bigger clone is one base away. The chain links TRBV12-3 or TRBV12-4 to TRBJ1-1; 10 positions agree with TRBD1. Trimming cost V 6 bases and J 8 bases; bases outside gene matches: 3. This CDR3 comprises 12 residues. This chain's CDR3 is CASRMGQGEAFF. The CDR3 region has the DNA TGTGCCAGCAGGATGGGACAGGGGGAAGCTTTCTTT.

In regard to this clonotype: The junction shows a germline mismatch at one end, possibly a read error. The genes are TRBV7-2 and TRBJ2-7; 10 bases match TRBD1. The germline V gene encodes CDR1 SGHTA and CDR2 FQGNSA. This CDR3 has 15 amino acids. DNA for the CDR3: TGTGCCAGCAGCCCGACAGGGGGCTTCTCCTACGGGCAGTACTTC. Translating it yields CASSPTGGFSYGQYF. The full variable domain, completed using reference TRBV7-2 and TRBJ2-7, is GAGVSQSPSNKVTEKGKDVELRCDPISGHTALYWYRQSLGQGLEFLIYFQGNSAPDKSGLPSDRFSAERTGGSVSTLTIQRTQQEDSAVYLCASSPTGGFSYGQYFGPGTRLTVT.

On this clonotype itself: A much larger clone differs from this one at a single base, so this may be a read error. The chain carries TRBV6-1 and TRBJ2-7; no clear D. The CDR3 extends over 13 amino acids. Germline V gene sequence: CDR1 MNHNS, CDR2 SASEGT. The ends were cut back, 6 bases at V and 2 bases at J, with 11 bases in the middle. CDR3 in amino acids: CASRPNPAYEQYF. The CDR3 nucleotides read TGTGCCAGCAGACCTAATCCAGCCTACGAGCAGTACTTC.

V is TRBV7-9 and J is TRBJ2-6; TRBD2 might be the D (6 bases). V was clipped by 3 bases and J by 2 bases, with 11 bases between them. Germline CDR1 SEHNR, CDR2 FQNEAQ (reference sequence). This CDR3 has 16 amino acids. CDR3 amino acids: CASSFRRAAGANVLTF. CDR3 DNA sequence: TGTGCCAGCAGCTTTAGGAGGGCTGCTGGGGCCAACGTCCTGACTTTC.

The chain combines TRBV7-9 with TRBJ2-5; TRBD1 might be the D (6 bases). V was cut by 5 bases and J by 13 bases, with 20 bases left in between. CDR1 is SEHNR and CDR2 is FQNEAQ in the germline V gene (reference sequence). The CDR3 is 13 amino acids. CDR3 sequence: CASSLTTTGLMYF. The CDR3 nucleotides read TGTGCCAGCAGCCTAACCACGACAGGTCTAATGTACTTC.

Many counts were recorded for this clonotype. CDR3 sequence (DNA): TGTGCCAGCAGCACGGGACAGGGGGCAGGTGAAGCTTTCTTT. As protein: CASSTGQGAGEAFF. The chain recombines TRBV2 with TRBJ1-1; TRBD1 agrees at 12 bases. The junction had 6 bases not matched to a gene; V was cut back by 6 bases and J by 7 bases. This CDR3 region has 14 residues. In germline, CDR1 is SNHLY, CDR2 FYNNEI.

This clonotype was seen repeatedly, ten times or more. The chain is built from TRBV29-1 and TRBJ1-2; D might be TRBD1 (5 bases). V lost 5 bases, J lost 3 bases, and 19 bases lay in between. CDR1 is SQVTM and CDR2 is ANQGSEA in the germline V gene. The CDR3 has 15 amino acids. CDR3 sequence reads: CSVSPRPGQDYGYTF. CDR3 DNA: TGCAGCGTTTCTCCTCGTCCAGGGCAGGACTATGGCTACACCTTC.